This entry lists 10 T cell receptor beta chains sequenced from one sample in a study of shared clonotypes between healthy human individuals. Assay: immunoSEQ multiplex PCR; the TCRdb copy retains only in-frame clones and omits some. Among some 200,000 clones listed, 65% were seen once. The sequencing sample was made of memory CD4+ T cells sorted from blood. Subset denoted: CD45RA-negative fraction. The source is a man aged 30-40 years in good health.

This chain uses TRBV2 with TRBJ2-1, with 11 bases aligning to TRBD2. The germline V gene has CDR1 SNHLY and CDR2 FYNNEI. This CDR3 has 13 amino acids. V lost 6 bases to trimming and J lost 10 bases; unmatched junction nucleotides: 5. The CDR3 DNA reads as TGTGCCAGCAGATTTAGCGGGAGGGGGGAGCAGTTCTTC. This translates into CASRFSGRGEQFF. Drawing the rest from reference TRBV2 and TRBJ2-1, the complete variable domain is EPEVTQTPSHQVTQMGQEVILRCVPISNHLYFYWYRQILGQKVEFLVSFYNNEISEKSEIFDDQFSVERPDGSNFTLKIRSTKLEDSAMYFCASRFSGRGEQFFGPGTRLTVL.

The chain recombines TRBV14 with TRBJ2-1; 8 bases line up with TRBD1. CDR1 and CDR2 from the germline V gene are SGHDN and FVKESK. CDR3 size: 16 residues. The V segment lost 5 bases and the J segment 6 bases; nucleotides outside the gene matches: 12. This chain's CDR3 is CASSKTGGSLSNEQFF. CDR3 nucleotide sequence: TGTGCCAGCAGCAAAACAGGGGGTAGCTTAAGCAATGAGCAGTTCTTC. Filled out from reference TRBV14 and TRBJ2-1, the complete variable domain reads EAGVTQFPSHSVIEKGQTVTLRCDPISGHDNLYWYRRVMGKEIKFLLHFVKESKQDESGMPNNRFLAERTGGTYSTLKVQPAELEDSGVYFCASSKTGGSLSNEQFFGPGTRLTVL.

The chain couples TRBV9 to TRBJ2-2, with TRBD1 matching 8 bases. Germline values: CDR1 SGDLS, CDR2 YYNGEE. J was trimmed by 5 bases and V by 0 bases; bases with no gene match: 6. The CDR3 runs to 16 residues. CDR3 nucleotide sequence: TGTGCCAGCAGCGTAGCTACAGGGGGTGGGACCGGGGAGCTGTTTTTT. Residues: CASSVATGGGTGELFF.

J is TRBJ1-3 and V is TRBV11-2; the D is unclear. Germline loops: CDR1 SGHAT, CDR2 FQNNGV. The CDR3 contains 14 residues. Deletions cut 2 bases from V and 1 base from J, with 6 bases between. CDR3 bases: TGTGCCAGCAGCTTAAATCCATCTGGAAACACCATATATTTT. Protein sequence: CASSLNPSGNTIYF.

The chain recombines TRBV11-3 with TRBJ2-3; D tentatively fits TRBD1 or TRBD2 (5 bases each). V was pared by 1 base and J by 14 bases, with 19 bases between. This CDR3 comprises 14 residues. Germline V gives CDR1 SGHNT, CDR2 YENEEA. CDR3 sequence (DNA): TGTGCCAGCAGCTTAGGCCGAATGGGGGTGGAGCGGTATTTT. Protein product: CASSLGRMGVERYF.

The CDR3 loop is CATKTGPLSGNTIYF. The CDR3 DNA sequence: TGTGCCACTAAAACAGGGCCCCTCTCTGGAAACACCATATATTTT. The rearrangement links TRBV7-2 to TRBJ1-3; a weak D match, TRBD1 (6 bases). The CDR3 is made up of 15 amino acids. CDR1 is SGHTA, CDR2 FQGNSA, per germline. With 10 bases removed from V and 0 bases from J, the gap between germline ends came to 16 bases.

The chain is built from TRBV28 and TRBJ1-4, with D maybe TRBD1 (5 bases). CDR3 size: 13 residues. Trimming shortened V by 8 bases and J by 3 bases, and 10 bases separated the two germline ends. In germline, CDR1 is MDHEN, CDR2 SYDVKM. The CDR3 loop is CASRGMSNEKLFF. The DNA for the CDR3 is TGTGCCAGCCGGGGGATGTCTAATGAAAAACTGTTTTTT.

As for this clone: At one of its ends the junction is not consistent with the germline gene, which may arise from a read error. This CDR3 is CATSRDPAGADSQYF. The CDR3 bases are TGTGCCACCAGCAGAGACCCGGCGGGAGCAGATTCGCAGTATTTT. V and J are TRBV15 and TRBJ2-3, with 7 bases that match TRBD2. The germline CDR1 and CDR2 sequences are LNHNV and YYDKDF (reference sequence). The CDR3 has 15 amino acids.

V usage is TRBV6-5 and J usage is TRBJ1-1; 8 bases fit TRBD1. Germline loops: CDR1 MNHEY, CDR2 SVGAGI. V was clipped by 0 bases and J by 5 bases; unmatched bases: 5. The CDR3 totals 15 residues. Here the CDR3 DNA reads TGTGCCAGCAGTTACTCGACAGGGGTTGAGACTGAAGCTTTCTTT. Translating gives CASSYSTGVETEAFF.

The chain carries TRBV5-1 and TRBJ2-1, with 9 positions matching TRBD2. This CDR3 is built from 15 residues. Per germline, CDR1 SGHRS and CDR2 YFSETQ. With 4 bases clipped from V and 5 bases from J, the junction kept 7 bases outside the gene matches. CDR3: CASSLLAGTDNEQFF. Written as DNA, the CDR3 is TGCGCCAGCAGCCTACTAGCGGGCACTGACAATGAGCAGTTCTTC.